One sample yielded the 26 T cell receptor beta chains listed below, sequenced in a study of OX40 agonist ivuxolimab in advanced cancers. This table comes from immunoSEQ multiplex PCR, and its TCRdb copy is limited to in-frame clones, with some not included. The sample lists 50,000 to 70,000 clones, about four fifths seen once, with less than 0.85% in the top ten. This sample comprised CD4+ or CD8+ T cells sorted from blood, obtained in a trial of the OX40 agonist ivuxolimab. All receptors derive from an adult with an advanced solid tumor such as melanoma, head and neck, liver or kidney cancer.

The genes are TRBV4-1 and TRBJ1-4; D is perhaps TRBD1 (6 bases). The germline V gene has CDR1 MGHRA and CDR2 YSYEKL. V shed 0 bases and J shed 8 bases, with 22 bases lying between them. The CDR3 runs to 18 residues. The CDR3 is CASSQEGSRAGAGEKLFF. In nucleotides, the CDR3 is TGCGCCAGCAGCCAAGAAGGTTCAAGGGCAGGGGCCGGCGAAAAACTGTTTTTT.

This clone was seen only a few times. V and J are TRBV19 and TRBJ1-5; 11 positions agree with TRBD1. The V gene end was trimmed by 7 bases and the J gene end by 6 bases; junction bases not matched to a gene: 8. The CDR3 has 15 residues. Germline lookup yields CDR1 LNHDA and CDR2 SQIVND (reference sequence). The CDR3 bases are TGTGCCAGTACCGGGACAGGGGGACCCGCTCAGCCCCAGCATTTT. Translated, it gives CASTGTGGPAQPQHF.

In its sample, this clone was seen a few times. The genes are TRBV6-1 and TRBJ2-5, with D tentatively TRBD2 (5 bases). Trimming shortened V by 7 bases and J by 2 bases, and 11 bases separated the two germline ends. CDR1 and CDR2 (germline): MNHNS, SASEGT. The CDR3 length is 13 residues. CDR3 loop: CASIEGVQETQYF. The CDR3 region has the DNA TGTGCCAGCATCGAGGGAGTTCAAGAGACCCAGTACTTC.

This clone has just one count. CDR3 bases: TGCAGCGTCGTCACACTCTCACCCCTCCACTTT. As protein: CSVVTLSPLHF. The V gene is TRBV29-1, the J gene TRBJ1-6; D remains ambiguous. The germline V gene has CDR1 SQVTM and CDR2 ANQGSEA. The CDR3 spans 11 residues. V was shortened by 6 bases and J by 10 bases, with 10 bases between the two germline ends. Full variable domain (remainder filled in from reference TRBV29-1 and TRBJ1-6): SAVISQKPSRDICQRGTSLTIQCQVDSQVTMMFWYRQQPGQSLTLIATANQGSEATYESGFVIDKFPISRPNLTFSTLTVSNMSPEDSSIYLCSVVTLSPLHFGNGTRLTVT.

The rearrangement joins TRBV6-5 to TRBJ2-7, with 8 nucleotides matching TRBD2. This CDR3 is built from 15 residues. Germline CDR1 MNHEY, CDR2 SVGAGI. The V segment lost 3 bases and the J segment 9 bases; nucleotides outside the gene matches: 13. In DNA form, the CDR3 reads TGTGCCAGCAGTTATTTTCAAGCGGGAGCTCCGGGGCAGTACTTC. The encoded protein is CASSYFQAGAPGQYF.

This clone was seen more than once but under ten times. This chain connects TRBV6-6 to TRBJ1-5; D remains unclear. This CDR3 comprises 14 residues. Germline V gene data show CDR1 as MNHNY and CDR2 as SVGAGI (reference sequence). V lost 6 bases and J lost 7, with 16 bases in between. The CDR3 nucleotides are TGTGCCAGCAGCAACGAGGGAGTTGGCCAGCCCCAGCATTTT. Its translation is CASSNEGVGQPQHF.

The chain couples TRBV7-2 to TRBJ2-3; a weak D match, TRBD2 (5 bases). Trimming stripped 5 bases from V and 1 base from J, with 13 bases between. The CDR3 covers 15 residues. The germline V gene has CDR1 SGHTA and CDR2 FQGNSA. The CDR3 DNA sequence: TGTGCCAGCAGCCCTGGGAGTTACGGCACAGATACGCAGTATTTT. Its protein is CASSPGSYGTDTQYF. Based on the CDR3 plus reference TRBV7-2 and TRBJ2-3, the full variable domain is GAGVSQSPSNKVTEKGKDVELRCDPISGHTALYWYRQSLGQGLEFLIYFQGNSAPDKSGLPSDRFSAERTGGSVSTLTIQRTQQEDSAVYLCASSPGSYGTDTQYFGPGTRLTVL.

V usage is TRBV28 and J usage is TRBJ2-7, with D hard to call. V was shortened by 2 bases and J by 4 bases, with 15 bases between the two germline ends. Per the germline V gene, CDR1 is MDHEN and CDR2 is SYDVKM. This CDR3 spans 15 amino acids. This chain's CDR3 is CASSLTGLFGYEQYF. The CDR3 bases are TGTGCCAGCAGTTTAACCGGCCTCTTTGGGTACGAGCAGTACTTC.

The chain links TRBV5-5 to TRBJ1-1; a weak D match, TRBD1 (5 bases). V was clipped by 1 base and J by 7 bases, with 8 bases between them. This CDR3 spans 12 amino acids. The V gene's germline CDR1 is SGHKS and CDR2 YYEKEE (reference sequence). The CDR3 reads CASSLKGDEAFF. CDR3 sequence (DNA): TGTGCCAGCAGCTTGAAAGGGGATGAAGCTTTCTTT.

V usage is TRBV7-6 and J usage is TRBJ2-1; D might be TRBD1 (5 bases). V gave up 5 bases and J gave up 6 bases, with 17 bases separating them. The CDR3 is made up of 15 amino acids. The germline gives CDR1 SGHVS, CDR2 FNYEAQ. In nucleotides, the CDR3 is TGTGCCAGCAGCCCCGATTACAGGATGGGCAATGAGCAGTTCTTC. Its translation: CASSPDYRMGNEQFF.

The CDR3 sequence: CASSYRTDRGTYEQYF. The CDR3 DNA sequence: TGTGCCAGCAGTTATCGAACGGACAGAGGGACCTACGAGCAGTACTTC. This sequence joins TRBV6-6 and TRBJ2-7, with D perhaps TRBD1 (6 bases). Germline CDR1 and CDR2: MNHNY and SVGAGI (reference sequence). This CDR3 is built from 16 residues. Trimming left V 3 bases short and J 2 bases short, with 17 bases between.

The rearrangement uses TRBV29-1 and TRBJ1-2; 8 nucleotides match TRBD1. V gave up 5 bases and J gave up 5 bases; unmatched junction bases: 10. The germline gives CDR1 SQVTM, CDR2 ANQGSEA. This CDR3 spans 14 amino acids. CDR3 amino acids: CSVLNTGQEYGYTF. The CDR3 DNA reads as TGCAGCGTTTTAAATACGGGACAGGAGTATGGCTACACCTTC.

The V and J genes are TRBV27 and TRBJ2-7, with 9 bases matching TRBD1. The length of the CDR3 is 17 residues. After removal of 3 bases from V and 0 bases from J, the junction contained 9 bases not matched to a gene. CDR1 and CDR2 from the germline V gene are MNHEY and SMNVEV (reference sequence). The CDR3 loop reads CASSLVWDRDHSYEQYF. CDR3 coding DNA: TGTGCCAGCAGTTTGGTTTGGGACAGGGACCACTCCTACGAGCAGTACTTC.

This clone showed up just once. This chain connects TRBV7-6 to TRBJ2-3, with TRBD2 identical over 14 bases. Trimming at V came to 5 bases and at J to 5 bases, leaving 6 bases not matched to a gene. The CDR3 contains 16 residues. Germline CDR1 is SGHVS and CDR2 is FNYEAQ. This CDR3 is CASSQGTSGRGDTQYF. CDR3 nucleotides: TGTGCCAGCAGCCAAGGGACTAGCGGGAGAGGAGATACGCAGTATTTT. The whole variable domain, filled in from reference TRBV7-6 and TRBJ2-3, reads GAGVSQSPRYKVTKRGQDVALRCDPISGHVSLYWYRQALGQGPEFLTYFNYEAQQDKSGLPNDRFSAERPEGSISTLTIQRTEQRDSAMYRCASSQGTSGRGDTQYFGPGTRLTVL.

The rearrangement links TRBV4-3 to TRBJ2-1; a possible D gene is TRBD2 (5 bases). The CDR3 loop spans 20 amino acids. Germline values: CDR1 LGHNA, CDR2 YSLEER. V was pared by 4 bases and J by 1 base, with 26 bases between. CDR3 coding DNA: TGCGCCAGCAGCCTCGCCTGGGGAGCCTCTATTACATCTTCCTACAATGAGCAGTTCTTC. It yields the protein CASSLAWGASITSSYNEQFF.

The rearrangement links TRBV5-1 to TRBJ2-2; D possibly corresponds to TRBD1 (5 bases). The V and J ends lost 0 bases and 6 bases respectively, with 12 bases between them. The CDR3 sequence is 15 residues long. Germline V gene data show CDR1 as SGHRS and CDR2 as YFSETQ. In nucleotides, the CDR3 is TGCGCCAGCAGCTTGGTAGGGGAAGGGGCCGGGGAGCTGTTTTTT. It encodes CASSLVGEGAGELFF.

CDR3 in amino acids: CSVGGQGEGYTF. CDR3 in DNA: TGCAGCGTTGGAGGACAGGGGGAAGGCTACACCTTC. The chain recombines TRBV29-1 with TRBJ1-2; 10 bases align to TRBD1. V dropped 4 bases and J dropped 8; count of bases not matched to a gene: 4. Germline assignment: CDR1 SQVTM and CDR2 ANQGSEA. The CDR3 sequence is 12 residues long. Complete variable domain (other parts from reference TRBV29-1 and TRBJ1-2): SAVISQKPSRDICQRGTSLTIQCQVDSQVTMMFWYRQQPGQSLTLIATANQGSEATYESGFVIDKFPISRPNLTFSTLTVSNMSPEDSSIYLCSVGGQGEGYTFGSGTRLTVV.

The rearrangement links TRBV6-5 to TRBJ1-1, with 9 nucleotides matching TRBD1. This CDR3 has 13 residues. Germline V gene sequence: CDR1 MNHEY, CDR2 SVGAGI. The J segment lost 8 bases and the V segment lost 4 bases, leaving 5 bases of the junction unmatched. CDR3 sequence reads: CASSSGTGREAFF. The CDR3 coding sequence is TGTGCCAGCAGTTCTGGGACAGGGCGAGAAGCTTTCTTT.

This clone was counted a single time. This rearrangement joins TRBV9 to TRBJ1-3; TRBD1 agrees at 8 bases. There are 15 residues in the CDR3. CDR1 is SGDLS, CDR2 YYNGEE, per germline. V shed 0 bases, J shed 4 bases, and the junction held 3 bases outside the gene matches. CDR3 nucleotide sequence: TGTGCCAGCAGCGTAGAGACAGGGGTAGGAAACACCATATATTTT. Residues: CASSVETGVGNTIYF.

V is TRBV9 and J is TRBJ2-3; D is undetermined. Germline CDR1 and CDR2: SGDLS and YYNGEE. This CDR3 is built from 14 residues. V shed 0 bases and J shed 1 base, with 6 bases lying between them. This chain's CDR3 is CASSVARRTDTQYF. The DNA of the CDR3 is TGTGCCAGCAGCGTAGCTCGGCGCACAGATACGCAGTATTTT.

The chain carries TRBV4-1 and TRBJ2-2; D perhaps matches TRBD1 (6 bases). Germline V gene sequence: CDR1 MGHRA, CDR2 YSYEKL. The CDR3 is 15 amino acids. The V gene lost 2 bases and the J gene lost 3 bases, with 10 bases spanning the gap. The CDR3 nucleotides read TGCGCCAGCAGCCAATCACAGGGCGACACCGGGGAGCTGTTTTTT. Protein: CASSQSQGDTGELFF.

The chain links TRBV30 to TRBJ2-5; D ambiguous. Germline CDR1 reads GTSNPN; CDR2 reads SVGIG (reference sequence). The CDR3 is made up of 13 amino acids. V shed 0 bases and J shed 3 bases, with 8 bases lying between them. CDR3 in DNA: TGTGCCTGGAGTGTATCCCCCAAAGAGACCCAGTACTTC. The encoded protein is CAWSVSPKETQYF.

The CDR3 coding sequence is TGTGCCAGCAGCGTCGGACTAGCGGATTCGCGGGATGAGCAGTTCTTC. It yields the protein CASSVGLADSRDEQFF. The chain couples TRBV9 to TRBJ2-1; 10 bases match TRBD2. V was pared by 2 bases and J by 8 bases, with 10 bases of the junction left unmatched. The CDR3 has 16 residues. CDR1 is SGDLS, CDR2 YYNGEE, per germline.

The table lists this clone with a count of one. CDR3 DNA sequence: TGTGCCAGTAGTGTCCGGGACCTCACAGATACGCAGTATTTT. It translates to CASSVRDLTDTQYF. J is TRBJ2-3 and V is TRBV19; D assignment may be TRBD1 or TRBD2 (5 bases each). The CDR3 runs to 14 residues. The germline CDR1 and CDR2 sequences are LNHDA and SQIVND (reference sequence). V dropped 5 bases and J dropped 2 bases, with 11 bases sitting between them.

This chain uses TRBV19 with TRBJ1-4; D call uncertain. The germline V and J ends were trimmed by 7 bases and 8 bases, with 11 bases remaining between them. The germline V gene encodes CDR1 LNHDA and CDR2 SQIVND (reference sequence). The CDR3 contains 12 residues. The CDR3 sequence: CASNSHREKLFF. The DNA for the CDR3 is TGTGCCAGTAATTCTCACCGGGAAAAACTGTTTTTT.

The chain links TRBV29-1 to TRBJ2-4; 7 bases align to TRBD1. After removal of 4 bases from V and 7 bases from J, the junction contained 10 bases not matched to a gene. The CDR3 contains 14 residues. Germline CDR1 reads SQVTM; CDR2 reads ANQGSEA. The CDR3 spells CSVVGTGAPNIQYF. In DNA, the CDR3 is TGCAGCGTTGTGGGAACAGGGGCCCCCAACATTCAGTACTTC.